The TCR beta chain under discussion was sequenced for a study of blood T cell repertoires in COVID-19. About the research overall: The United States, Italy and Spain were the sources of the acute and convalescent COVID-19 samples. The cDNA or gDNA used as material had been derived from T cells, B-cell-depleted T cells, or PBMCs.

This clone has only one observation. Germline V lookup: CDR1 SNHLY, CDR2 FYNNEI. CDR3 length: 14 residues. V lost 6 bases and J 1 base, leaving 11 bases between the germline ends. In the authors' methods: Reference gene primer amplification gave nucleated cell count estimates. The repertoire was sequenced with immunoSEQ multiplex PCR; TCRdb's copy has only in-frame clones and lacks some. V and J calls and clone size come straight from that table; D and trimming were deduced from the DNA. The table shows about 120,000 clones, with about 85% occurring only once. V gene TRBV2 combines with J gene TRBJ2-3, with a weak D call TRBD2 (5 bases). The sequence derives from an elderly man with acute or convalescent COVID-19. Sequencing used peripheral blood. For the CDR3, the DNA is TGTGCCAGCAGACCACTAGGCGGCACAGATACGCAGTATTTT. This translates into CASRPLGGTDTQYF.